This TCR beta chain was found in a study of T cells in Graves' hyperthyroidism and ophthalmopathy. The investigators amplified TCR beta CDR3 regions from RNA transcripts. A first-round RT-PCR of the TCR CDR3 used the HTBI primer set. MiXCR, applied by TCRdb to the multiplex PCR reads, yields one record per CDR3 protein. The top ten hold roughly 6.5% of the sample, which has about 700,000 distinct CDR3 sequences, 40% to 55% seen once. The study's findings and limits: Model output signaled ophthalmopathy a median about 6.3 months ahead of onset. Stable hyperthyroidism was told apart from ophthalmopathy by a model built on 13 V-J features.

The V end lost 5 bases, the J end lost 3 bases, and 14 bases lay between the germline ends. Germline CDR1 is SGHVS and CDR2 is FNYEAQ. The CDR3 extends over 16 amino acids. This clonotype was picked up many times. Its antigen is currently unknown. Uncontrolled infections, other autoimmune diseases, pregnancy or lactation led to exclusion of patients. Every diagnosis used clinical symptoms, serum thyroxine and TRAb, thyroid ultrasound and orbital computed tomography. This clonotype was obtained from an adult man with Graves' disease, either hyperthyroidism or ophthalmopathy (not recorded which). V is TRBV7-6 and J is TRBJ2-6, with D uncertain. The material sequenced was peripheral blood or thyroid tissue (not recorded which). CDR3 residues: CASSPTPGGGANVLTF. The CDR3 bases are TGTGCCAGCAGCCCAACGCCGGGCGGTGGGGCCAACGTCCTGACTTTC.